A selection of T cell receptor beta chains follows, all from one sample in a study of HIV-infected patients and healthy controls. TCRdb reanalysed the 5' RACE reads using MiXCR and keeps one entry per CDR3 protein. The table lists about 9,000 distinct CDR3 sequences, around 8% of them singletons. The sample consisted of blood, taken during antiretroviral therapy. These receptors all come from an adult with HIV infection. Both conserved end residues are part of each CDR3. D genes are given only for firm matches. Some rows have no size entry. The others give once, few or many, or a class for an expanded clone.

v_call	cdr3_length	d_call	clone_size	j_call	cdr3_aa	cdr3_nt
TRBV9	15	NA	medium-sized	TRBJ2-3	CASSVEPSLADTQYF	TGTGCCAGCAGCGTAGAGCCTAGTCTTGCAGATACGCAGTATTTT
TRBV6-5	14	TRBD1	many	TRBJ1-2	CASSKQGGSGGYTF	TGTGCCAGCAGTAAACAGGGGGGGTCTGGAGGCTACACCTTC
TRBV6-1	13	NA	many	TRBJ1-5	CASRPESNQPQHF	TGTGCCAGCCGACCCGAGAGCAATCAGCCCCAGCATTTT
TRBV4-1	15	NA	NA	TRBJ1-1	CASSQGAGMNTEAFF	TGCGCCAGCAGCCAGGGGGCGGGCATGAACACTGAAGCTTTCTTT
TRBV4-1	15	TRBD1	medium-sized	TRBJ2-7	CASSQGGTGYDEQYF	TGCGCCAGCAGCCAAGGGGGGACAGGATATGACGAGCAGTACTTC
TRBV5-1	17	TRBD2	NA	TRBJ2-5	CASSSSGTSGPQETQYF	TGCGCCAGCAGCTCCTCCGGGACTAGCGGACCCCAAGAGACCCAGTACTTC
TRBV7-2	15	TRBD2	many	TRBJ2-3	CASSFVAGGVDTQYF	TGTGCCAGCAGCTTTGTAGCGGGAGGTGTAGATACGCAGTATTTT
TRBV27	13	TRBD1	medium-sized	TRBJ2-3	CASKGRGPDTQYF	TGTGCCAGCAAAGGCAGGGGGCCAGATACGCAGTATTTT
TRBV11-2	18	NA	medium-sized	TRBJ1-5	CASSPSAGISDRGQPQHF	TGTGCCAGCAGCCCATCGGCAGGGATATCGGACCGGGGTCAGCCCCAGCATTTT
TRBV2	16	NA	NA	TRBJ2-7	CASSLLPGAGSYEQYF	TGTGCCAGCAGTTTGCTGCCCGGGGCTGGCTCCTACGAGCAGTACTTC
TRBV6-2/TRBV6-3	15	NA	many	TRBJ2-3	CASSYFGRGADTQYF	TGTGCCAGCAGTTACTTCGGCAGGGGCGCAGATACGCAGTATTTT
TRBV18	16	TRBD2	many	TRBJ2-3	CASSPRTSSIPDTQYF	TGTGCCAGCTCACCTCGGACTAGCAGTATCCCAGATACGCAGTATTTT
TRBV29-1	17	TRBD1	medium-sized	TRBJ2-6	CSVDEGAGRFGANVLTF	TGCAGCGTTGATGAGGGGGCAGGGCGGTTTGGGGCCAACGTCCTGACTTTC
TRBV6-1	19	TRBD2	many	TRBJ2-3	CASSEAGTSGRYYTDTQYF	TGTGCCAGCAGTGAAGCCGGGACTAGCGGGAGGTATTACACAGATACGCAGTATTTT
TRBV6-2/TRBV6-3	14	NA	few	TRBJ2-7	CASRRLTSSYEQYF	TGTGCCAGCAGAAGATTAACCAGCTCCTACGAGCAGTACTTC
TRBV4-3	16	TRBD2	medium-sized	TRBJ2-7	CASSQDTSGTAYEQYF	TGCGCCAGCAGCCAAGATACCAGCGGGACCGCCTACGAGCAGTACTTC
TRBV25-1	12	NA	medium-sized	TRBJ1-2	CASRRGTYGYTF	TGTGCCAGCAGACGGGGCACCTATGGCTACACCTTC
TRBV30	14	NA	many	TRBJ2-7	CAWDMGAGHYEQYF	TGTGCCTGGGACATGGGCGCCGGACACTACGAGCAGTACTTC
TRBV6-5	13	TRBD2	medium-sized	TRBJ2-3	CATTTSSTDTQYF	TGTGCCACTACGACTAGCAGCACAGATACGCAGTATTTT
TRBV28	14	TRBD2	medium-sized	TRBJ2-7	CASRGTSGTYEQYF	TGTGCCAGCAGGGGGACTAGCGGTACCTACGAGCAGTACTTC
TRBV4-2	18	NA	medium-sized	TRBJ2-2	CASSQEGLSTANTGELFF	TGTGCCAGCAGCCAAGAGGGGTTGTCGACGGCGAACACCGGGGAGCTGTTTTTT
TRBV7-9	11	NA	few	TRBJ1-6	CASSFNSPLHF	TGTGCCAGCAGCTTTAATTCACCCCTCCACTTT
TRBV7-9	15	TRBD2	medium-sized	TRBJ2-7	CASSYRDLGRYEQYF	TGTGCCAGCAGCTACCGGGACCTCGGGAGGTACGAGCAGTACTTC
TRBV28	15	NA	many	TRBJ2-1	CASSRERSYLNEQFF	TGTGCCAGCAGCAGGGAACGATCATACCTAAATGAGCAGTTCTTC
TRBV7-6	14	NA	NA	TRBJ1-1	CASSSWTADTEAFF	TGTGCCAGCAGCTCCTGGACAGCGGACACTGAAGCTTTCTTT
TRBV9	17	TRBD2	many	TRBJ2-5	CASSVDRTSGSTETQYF	TGTGCCAGCAGCGTAGATCGGACTAGCGGGAGCACCGAGACCCAGTACTTC
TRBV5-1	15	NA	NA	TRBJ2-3	CASSLDGGTTDTQYF	TGCGCCAGCAGCTTGGATGGGGGGACGACAGATACGCAGTATTTT
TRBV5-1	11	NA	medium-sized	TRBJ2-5	CASSLEETQYF	TGCGCCAGCAGCTTGGAAGAGACCCAGTACTTC
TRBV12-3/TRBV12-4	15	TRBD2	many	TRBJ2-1	CASTLSSGSFNEQFF	TGTGCCAGCACCTTGAGTAGCGGGAGTTTCAATGAGCAGTTCTTC
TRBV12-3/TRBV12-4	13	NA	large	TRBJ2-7	CASSLMMTYEQYF	TGTGCCAGCAGTTTAATGATGACCTACGAGCAGTACTTC
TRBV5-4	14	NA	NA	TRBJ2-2	CASSPDLAEGELFF	TGTGCCAGCAGCCCCGACCTCGCAGAGGGGGAGCTGTTTTTT
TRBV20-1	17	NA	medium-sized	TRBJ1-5	CSAIQGGEINSNQPQHF	TGCAGTGCTATCCAGGGAGGAGAAATCAATAGCAATCAGCCCCAGCATTTT
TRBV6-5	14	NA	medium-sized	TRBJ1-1	CASSFGQTNTEAFF	TGTGCCAGCAGTTTTGGACAGACGAACACTGAAGCTTTCTTT
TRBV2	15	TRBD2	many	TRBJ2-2	CASSLAGTNTGELFF	TGTGCCAGCAGTCTAGCGGGAACGAACACCGGGGAGCTGTTTTTT
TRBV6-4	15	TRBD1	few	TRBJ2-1	CASSLGQASGNEQFF	TGTGCCAGCAGCTTGGGACAGGCATCGGGGAATGAGCAGTTCTTC
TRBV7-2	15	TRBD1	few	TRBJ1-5	CASSRGQSSNQPQHF	TGTGCCAGCAGCCGGGGACAGTCTAGCAATCAGCCCCAGCATTTT
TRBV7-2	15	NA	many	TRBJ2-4	CASSLALGGSYIQYF	TGTGCCAGCAGCTTAGCCCTGGGGGGCAGCTACATTCAGTACTTC
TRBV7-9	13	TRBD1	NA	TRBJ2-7	CASSQTGGHEQYF	TGTGCCAGCAGCCAGACAGGGGGCCACGAGCAGTACTTC
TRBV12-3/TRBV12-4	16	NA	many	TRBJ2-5	CASSPGGAGRGETQYF	TGTGCCAGCAGTCCCGGCGGGGCGGGGAGAGGAGAGACCCAGTACTTC
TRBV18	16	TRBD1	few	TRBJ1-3	CASRLQGRSSGNTIYF	TGTGCCAGCCGATTACAGGGGCGAAGCTCTGGAAACACCATATATTTT
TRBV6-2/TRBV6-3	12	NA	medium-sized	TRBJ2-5	CASSGYQETQYF	TGTGCCAGCAGTGGGTACCAAGAGACCCAGTACTTC
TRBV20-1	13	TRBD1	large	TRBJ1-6	CSARRDRNSPLHF	TGCAGTGCTAGGAGGGACAGGAATTCACCCCTCCACTTT
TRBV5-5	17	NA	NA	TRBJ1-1	CASSLVLGNSMNTEAFF	TGTGCCAGCAGCTTGGTCTTGGGGAATAGTATGAACACTGAAGCTTTCTTT
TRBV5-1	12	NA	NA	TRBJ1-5	CASTIFKEPQHF	TGCGCCAGCACCATATTTAAAGAGCCCCAGCATTTT
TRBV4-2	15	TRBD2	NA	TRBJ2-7	CASSQTGTSAYEQYF	TGTGCCAGCAGCCAAACCGGGACTAGCGCTTACGAGCAGTACTTC
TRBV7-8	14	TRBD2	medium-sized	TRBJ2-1	CASSPGGADNEQFF	TGTGCCAGCAGCCCGGGGGGGGCCGACAATGAGCAGTTCTTC
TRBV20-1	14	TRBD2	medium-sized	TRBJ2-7	CSADTSGGIYEQYF	TGCAGTGCAGATACTAGCGGGGGGATTTACGAGCAGTACTTC
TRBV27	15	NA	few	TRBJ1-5	CASSLGSLPHQPQHF	TGTGCCAGCAGTTTGGGATCACTACCCCATCAGCCCCAGCATTTT
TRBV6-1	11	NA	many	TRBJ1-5	CASKLGQIWHF	TGTGCCAGCAAATTGGGGCAGATTTGGCATTTT
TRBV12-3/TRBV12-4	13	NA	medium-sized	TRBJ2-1	CASSRNQWGEQFF	TGTGCCAGCAGTCGTAACCAATGGGGAGAGCAGTTCTTC
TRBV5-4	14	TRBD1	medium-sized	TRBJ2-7	CASSFGQGDYEQYF	TGTGCCAGCAGCTTCGGACAGGGAGACTACGAGCAGTACTTC
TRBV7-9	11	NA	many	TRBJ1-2	CASSLSYGYTF	TGTGCCAGCAGCTTAAGCTATGGCTACACCTTC
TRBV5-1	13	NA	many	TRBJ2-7	CASSLVGTYEQYF	TGCGCCAGCAGCTTGGTAGGGACCTACGAGCAGTACTTC
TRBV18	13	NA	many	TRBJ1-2	CASSKDSKGGYTF	TGTGCCAGCTCAAAAGACAGTAAAGGTGGCTACACCTTC
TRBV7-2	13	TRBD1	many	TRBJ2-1	CASSLWTGYEQFF	TGTGCCAGCAGCCTGTGGACAGGCTACGAGCAGTTCTTC
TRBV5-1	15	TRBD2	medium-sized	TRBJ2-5	CASSLEIAGGETQYF	TGCGCCAGCAGCTTGGAGATAGCGGGAGGGGAGACCCAGTACTTC
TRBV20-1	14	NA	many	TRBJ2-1	CSASLRSSYNEQFF	TGCAGTGCTAGTCTCAGATCCTCCTACAATGAGCAGTTCTTC